This TCR beta chain is from a study of cytomegalovirus exposure and HLA in healthy donors. Primers for the PCR totalled 60 Vbeta and 13 Jbeta. Produced via immunoSEQ multiplex PCR; TCRdb's table is partial and in-frame only. In the table there are 130,000 or so clones, about 82% of which are singletons. From germline, CDR1 is LGHNA and CDR2 YSLEER. The CDR3 has 14 amino acids. V gave up 4 bases and J gave up 5 bases; unmatched junction bases: 3. To note about this clone: Its antigen is not identified.

Study results and limitations: Researchers reported in a later analysis that a missense DCLRE1C variant was tied to TCR beta V- and J-gene trimming.

The clonotype was recovered from a man younger than 45 in good health and CMV-seronegative. V and J are TRBV4-3 and TRBJ1-1; 11 bases match TRBD1. The sequenced sample consisted of PBMCs. CDR3 residues: CASSLGTGGTEAFF. The DNA for the CDR3 is TGCGCCAGCAGCCTCGGGACAGGGGGTACTGAAGCTTTCTTT.